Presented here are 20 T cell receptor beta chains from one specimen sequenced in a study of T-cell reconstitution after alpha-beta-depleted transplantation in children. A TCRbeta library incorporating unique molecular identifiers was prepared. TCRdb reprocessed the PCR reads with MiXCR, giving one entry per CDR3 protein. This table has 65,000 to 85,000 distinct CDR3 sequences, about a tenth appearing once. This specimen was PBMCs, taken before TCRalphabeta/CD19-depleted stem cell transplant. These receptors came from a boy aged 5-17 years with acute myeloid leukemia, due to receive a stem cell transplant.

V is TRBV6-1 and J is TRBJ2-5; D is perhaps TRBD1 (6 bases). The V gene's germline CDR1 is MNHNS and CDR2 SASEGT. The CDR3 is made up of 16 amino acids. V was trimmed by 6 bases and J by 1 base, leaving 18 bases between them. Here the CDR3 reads CASRKGGRGSQETQYF. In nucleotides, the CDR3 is TGTGCCAGCAGAAAAGGTGGCAGGGGCTCCCAAGAGACCCAGTACTTC.

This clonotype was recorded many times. In DNA, the CDR3 is TGCGCCAGCAGCGACGGGACACTGGCCCAAGAGACCCAGTACTTC. Amino acid sequence: CASSDGTLAQETQYF. The J gene is TRBJ2-5, the V gene TRBV4-3, with D maybe TRBD1 (6 bases). Looked up from germline, CDR1 is LGHNA and CDR2 is YSLEER. With 5 bases removed from V and 1 base from J, the gap between germline ends came to 14 bases. CDR3 length: 15 amino acids.

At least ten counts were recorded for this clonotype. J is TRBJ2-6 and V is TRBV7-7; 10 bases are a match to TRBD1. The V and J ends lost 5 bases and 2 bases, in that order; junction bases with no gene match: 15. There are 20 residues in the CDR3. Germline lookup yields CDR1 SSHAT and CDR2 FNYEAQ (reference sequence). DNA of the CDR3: TGTGCCAGCAGCCAAAGAGAGGGACAGGGGATCCCAACTGGGGCCAACGTCCTGACTTTC. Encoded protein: CASSQREGQGIPTGANVLTF.

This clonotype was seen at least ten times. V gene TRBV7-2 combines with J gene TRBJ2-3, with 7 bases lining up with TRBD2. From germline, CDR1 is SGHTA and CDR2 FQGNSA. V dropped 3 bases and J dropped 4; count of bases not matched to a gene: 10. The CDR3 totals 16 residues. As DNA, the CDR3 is TGTGCCAGCAGCTTTGGTGCGGGGAGGGCAGCAGATACGCAGTATTTT. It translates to CASSFGAGRAADTQYF.

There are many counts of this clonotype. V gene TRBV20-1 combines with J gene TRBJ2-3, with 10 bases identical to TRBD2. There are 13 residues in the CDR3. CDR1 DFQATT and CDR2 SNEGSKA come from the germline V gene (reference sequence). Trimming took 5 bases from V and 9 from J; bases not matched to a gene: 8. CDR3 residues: CSASPLSGGTQYF. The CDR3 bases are TGCAGTGCTTCCCCCCTTAGCGGGGGGACGCAGTATTTT.

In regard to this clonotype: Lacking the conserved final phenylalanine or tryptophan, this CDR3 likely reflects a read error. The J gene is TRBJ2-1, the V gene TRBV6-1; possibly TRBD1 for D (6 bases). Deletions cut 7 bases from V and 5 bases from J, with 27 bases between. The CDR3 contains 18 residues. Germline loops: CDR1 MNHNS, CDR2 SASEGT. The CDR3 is CASNLITGVQGRNNEQFV. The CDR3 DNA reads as TGTGCCAGCAACCTTATCACCGGGGTACAGGGACGGAACAATGAGCAGTTCGTC.

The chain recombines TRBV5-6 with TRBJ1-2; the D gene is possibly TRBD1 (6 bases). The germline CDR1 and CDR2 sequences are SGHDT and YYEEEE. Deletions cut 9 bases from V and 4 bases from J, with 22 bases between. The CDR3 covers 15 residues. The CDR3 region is CAIGPGLRGRYGYTF. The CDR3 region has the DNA TGTGCCATCGGCCCCGGGCTCAGGGGACGCTATGGCTACACCTTC.

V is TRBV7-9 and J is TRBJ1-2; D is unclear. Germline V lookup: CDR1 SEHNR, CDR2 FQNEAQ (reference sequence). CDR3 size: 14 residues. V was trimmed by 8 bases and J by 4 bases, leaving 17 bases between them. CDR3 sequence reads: CASGLLENGYGYTF. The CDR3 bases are TGTGCCAGCGGTCTCTTGGAAAACGGCTATGGCTACACCTTC. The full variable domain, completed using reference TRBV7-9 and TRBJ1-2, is DTGVSQNPRHKITKRGQNVTFRCDPISEHNRLYWYRQTLGQGPEFLTYFQNEAQLEKSRLLSDRFSAERPKGSFSTLEIQRTEQGDSAMYLCASGLLENGYGYTFGSGTRLTVV.

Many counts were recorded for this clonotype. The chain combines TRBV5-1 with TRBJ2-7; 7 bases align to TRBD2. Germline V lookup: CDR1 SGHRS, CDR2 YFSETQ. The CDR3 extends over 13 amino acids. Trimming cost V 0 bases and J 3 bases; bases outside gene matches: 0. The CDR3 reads CASSLGEGYEQYV. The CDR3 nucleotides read TGCGCCAGCAGCTTGGGGGAGGGCTACGAGCAGTACGTC.

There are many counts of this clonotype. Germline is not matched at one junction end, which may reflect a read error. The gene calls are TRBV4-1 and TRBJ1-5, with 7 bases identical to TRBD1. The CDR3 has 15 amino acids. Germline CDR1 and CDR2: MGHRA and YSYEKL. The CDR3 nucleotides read TGCGCCAGCAGGCAAGACAGGGAAGGCAATCAGCCCCAGCATTTT. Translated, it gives CASRQDREGNQPQHF.

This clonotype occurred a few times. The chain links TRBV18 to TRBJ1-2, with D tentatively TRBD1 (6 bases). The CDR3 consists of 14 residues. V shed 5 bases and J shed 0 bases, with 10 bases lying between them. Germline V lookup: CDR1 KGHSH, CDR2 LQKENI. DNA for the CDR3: TGTGCCAGCTCATGGACAGCTACTAACTATGGCTACACCTTC. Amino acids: CASSWTATNYGYTF.

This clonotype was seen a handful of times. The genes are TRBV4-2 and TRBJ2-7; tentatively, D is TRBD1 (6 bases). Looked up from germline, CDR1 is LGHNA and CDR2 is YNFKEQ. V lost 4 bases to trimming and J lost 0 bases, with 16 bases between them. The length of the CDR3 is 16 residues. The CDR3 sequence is CASSPGSRTASYEQYF. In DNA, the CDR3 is TGTGCCAGCAGCCCTGGTTCCCGGACAGCCTCCTACGAGCAGTACTTC.

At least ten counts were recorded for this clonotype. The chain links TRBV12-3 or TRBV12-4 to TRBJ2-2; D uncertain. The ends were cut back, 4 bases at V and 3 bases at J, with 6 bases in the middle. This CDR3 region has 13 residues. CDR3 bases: TGTGCCAGCAGTTCTCCGGACACCGGGGAGCTGTTTTTT. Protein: CASSSPDTGELFF.

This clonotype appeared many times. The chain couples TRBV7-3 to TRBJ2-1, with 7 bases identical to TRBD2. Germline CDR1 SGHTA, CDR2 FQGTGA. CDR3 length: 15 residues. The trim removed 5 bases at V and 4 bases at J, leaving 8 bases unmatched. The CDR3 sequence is CASSVSEGGYNEQFF. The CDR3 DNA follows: TGTGCCAGCAGCGTTTCGGAGGGAGGGTACAATGAGCAGTTCTTC.

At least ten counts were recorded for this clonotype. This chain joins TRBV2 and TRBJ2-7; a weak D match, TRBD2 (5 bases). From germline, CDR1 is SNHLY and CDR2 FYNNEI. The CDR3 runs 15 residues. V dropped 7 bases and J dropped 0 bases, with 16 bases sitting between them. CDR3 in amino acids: CASTSDGLSSYEQYF. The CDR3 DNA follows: TGTGCCAGCACCTCGGACGGACTGAGCTCCTACGAGCAGTACTTC.

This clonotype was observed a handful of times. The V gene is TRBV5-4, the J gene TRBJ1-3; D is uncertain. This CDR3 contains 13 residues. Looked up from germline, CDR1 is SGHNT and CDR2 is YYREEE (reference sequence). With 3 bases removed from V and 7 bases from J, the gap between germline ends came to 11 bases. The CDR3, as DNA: TGTGCCAGCAGCTCGGGCCAGAGGAACACCATATATTTT. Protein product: CASSSGQRNTIYF. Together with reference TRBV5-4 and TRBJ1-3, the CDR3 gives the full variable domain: ETGVTQSPTHLIKTRGQQVTLRCSSQSGHNTVSWYQQALGQGPQFIFQYYREEENGRGNFPPRFSGLQFPNYSSELNVNALELDDSALYLCASSSGQRNTIYFGEGSWLTVV.

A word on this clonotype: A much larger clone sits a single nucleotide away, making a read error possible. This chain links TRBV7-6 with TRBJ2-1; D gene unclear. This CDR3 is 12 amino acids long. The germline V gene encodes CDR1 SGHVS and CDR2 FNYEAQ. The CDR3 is CASSLYSYEPFF. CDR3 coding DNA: TGTGCCAGCAGCTTATACTCATATGAGCCGTTCTTC.

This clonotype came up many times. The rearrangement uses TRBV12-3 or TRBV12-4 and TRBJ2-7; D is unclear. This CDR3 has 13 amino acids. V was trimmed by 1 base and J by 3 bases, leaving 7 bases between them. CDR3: CASSLVEGYEQYV. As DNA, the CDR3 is TGTGCCAGCAGTTTAGTTGAAGGCTACGAGCAGTACGTC.

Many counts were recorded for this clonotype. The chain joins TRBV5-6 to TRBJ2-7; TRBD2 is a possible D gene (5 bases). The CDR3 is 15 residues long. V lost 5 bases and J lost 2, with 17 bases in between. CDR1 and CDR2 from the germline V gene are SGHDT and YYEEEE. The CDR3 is CASRLSSGTAYEQYF. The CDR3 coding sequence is TGTGCCAGCAGGTTGTCTTCGGGAACAGCCTACGAGCAGTACTTC.

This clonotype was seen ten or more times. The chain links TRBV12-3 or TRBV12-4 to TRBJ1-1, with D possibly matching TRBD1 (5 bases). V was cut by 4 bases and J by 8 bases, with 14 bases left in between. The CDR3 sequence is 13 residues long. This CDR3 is CASSSDTAGEAFF. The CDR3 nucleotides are TGTGCCAGCAGTTCGGACACCGCCGGGGAAGCTTTCTTT.